The clone carrying this TCR beta chain was seen repeatedly, ten times or more. The antigen remains unidentified. It was less than 13 ml of fresh peripheral blood that supplied the PBMCs. The data belong to a study of T cells in Graves' hyperthyroidism and ophthalmopathy. It was RNA transcripts that yielded the amplified TCR beta CDR3 regions. TCR CDR3 regions were first amplified by RT-PCR with HTBI primers. TCRdb reanalysed the multiplex PCR reads using MiXCR and keeps one entry per CDR3 protein. The sample consists of 300,000 to 450,000 distinct CDR3 sequences, approximately 17% of them appearing once. V shed 5 bases and J shed 0 bases, with 9 bases lying between them. Germline CDR1 and CDR2: SGHRS and YFSETQ. This CDR3 is 14 amino acids long. Study-level results: Within blood appeared most thyroid clonotypes that had expanded above 0.001.

This chain joins TRBV5-1 and TRBJ2-4; D is undetermined. The receptor was derived from a man between 18 and 29 years old with Graves' ophthalmopathy. The sample comprised blood. The CDR3 here is CASSPQLAKNIQYF. Written as DNA, the CDR3 is TGCGCCAGCAGTCCTCAGCTAGCCAAAAACATTCAGTACTTC.